These 26 T cell receptor beta chains came from one sample sequenced in a study of PD-L1 blockade in urothelial cancer. Method: immunoSEQ multiplex PCR; TCRdb's copy keeps in-frame clones and lacks some. The sample records approximately 70,000 clones, about 88% being singletons. The sequencing here drew on PBMCs, taken around atezolizumab (anti-PD-L1) treatment. The receptors shown here come from a man in his 60s with urothelial cancer.

The V and J genes are TRBV18 and TRBJ2-1; 12 positions match TRBD2. The J segment lost 6 bases and the V segment lost 2 bases, leaving 11 bases of the junction unmatched. The CDR3 extends over 18 amino acids. The germline V gene encodes CDR1 KGHSH and CDR2 LQKENI. This CDR3 reads CASSPSPATSGSGNEQFF. The CDR3 DNA reads as TGTGCCAGCTCACCAAGCCCCGCGACTAGCGGGAGCGGCAATGAGCAGTTCTTC.

This chain connects TRBV5-1 to TRBJ1-6; maybe TRBD1 (5 bases). Per germline, CDR1 SGHRS and CDR2 YFSETQ. V was trimmed by 0 bases and J by 11 bases, leaving 18 bases between them. The CDR3 extends over 16 amino acids. The CDR3 loop is CASSLGSGGGMTPLHF. Written as DNA, the CDR3 is TGCGCCAGCAGCTTGGGGTCCGGGGGAGGGATGACACCCCTCCACTTT.

The V gene is TRBV28, the J gene TRBJ2-7; 7 bases line up with TRBD2. Per germline, CDR1 MDHEN and CDR2 SYDVKM. Germline trimming cut 5 bases from V and 6 bases from J; bases unmatched to any gene: 10. The CDR3 consists of 14 residues. The CDR3 nucleotides are TGTGCCAGCAGTGTCTTCGGGGGGTTGGGCGAGCAGTACTTC. Amino acids: CASSVFGGLGEQYF. The full variable domain, rest sourced from reference TRBV28 and TRBJ2-7, is DVKVTQSSRYLVKRTGEKVFLECVQDMDHENMFWYRQDPGLGLRLIYFSYDVKMKEKGDIPEGYSVSREKKERFSLILESASTNQTSMYLCASSVFGGLGEQYFGPGTRLTVT.

This sequence joins TRBV10-1 and TRBJ2-3; TRBD1 might be the D (6 bases). Germline CDR1 WNHNN, CDR2 SYGVQD (reference sequence). This CDR3 spans 16 amino acids. V lost 4 bases and J 2 bases, leaving 16 bases between the germline ends. The CDR3 spells CASSAGQGLSTDTQYF. The DNA for the CDR3 is TGCGCCAGCAGTGCGGGGCAGGGGCTATCCACAGATACGCAGTATTTT.

J is TRBJ2-5 and V is TRBV5-1, with D tentatively TRBD2 (5 bases). V lost 4 bases and J lost 7, with 14 bases in between. Germline V gives CDR1 SGHRS, CDR2 YFSETQ. The CDR3 spans 13 residues. CDR3 bases: TGCGCCAGCAGCGAGGGTGATCCGGGGACCCAGTACTTC. Protein sequence: CASSEGDPGTQYF.

V is TRBV5-1 and J is TRBJ2-1; 12 bases match TRBD2. From germline, CDR1 is SGHRS and CDR2 YFSETQ. Trimming took 3 bases from V and 3 from J; bases not matched to a gene: 10. The CDR3 is 18 residues long. The CDR3 region is CASSWGTSGRLDYNEQFF. The CDR3 nucleotides are TGCGCCAGCAGCTGGGGGACTAGCGGGCGACTAGACTACAATGAGCAGTTCTTC.

V gene TRBV19 combines with J gene TRBJ1-2; 7 nucleotides align to TRBD1. With V trimmed by 5 bases and J by 2 bases, 5 bases remained unmatched. The CDR3 sequence is 14 residues long. CDR1 is LNHDA and CDR2 is SQIVND in the germline V gene (reference sequence). The CDR3 DNA sequence: TGTGCCAGTAGTCTTTCGGACAGGAACTATGGCTACACCTTC. Its protein product is CASSLSDRNYGYTF.

Of note for this clone: Other DNA sequences from this sample encode an identical CDR3 as well. The rearrangement joins TRBV6-6 to TRBJ1-2, with TRBD1 matching 8 bases. The CDR3 covers 15 residues. Per germline, CDR1 MNHNY and CDR2 SVGAGI (reference sequence). V lost 2 bases and J lost 5; bases outside the gene matches: 7. CDR3 in DNA: TGTGCCAGCAGTTACGCCGGACAGGGAGGATATGGCTACACCTTC. It is translated as CASSYAGQGGYGYTF.

The rearrangement uses TRBV7-3 and TRBJ2-2; 7 bases are a match to TRBD1. The CDR3 is 16 residues long. Germline V lookup: CDR1 SGHTA, CDR2 FQGTGA. After removal of 1 base from V and 6 bases from J, the junction contained 8 bases not matched to a gene. CDR3 in DNA: TGTGCCAGCAGCTTAAGTGGGCAGGGGGTCCCCGGGGAGCTGTTTTTT. As protein: CASSLSGQGVPGELFF.

This clone has only one observation. The CDR3 region is CSVEGTGETQYF. Written as DNA, the CDR3 is TGCAGCGTTGAAGGTACAGGGGAGACCCAGTACTTC. The V and J genes are TRBV29-1 and TRBJ2-5, with D maybe TRBD1 (6 bases). The CDR3 sequence is 12 residues long. The V and J ends lost 1 base and 5 bases respectively, with 8 bases between them. Germline V gene data show CDR1 as SQVTM and CDR2 as ANQGSEA.

The V and J genes are TRBV13 and TRBJ2-3; 7 bases agree with TRBD1. Trimming at V came to 3 bases and at J to 0 bases, leaving 6 bases not matched to a gene. Per the germline V gene, CDR1 is PRHDT and CDR2 is FYEKMQ (reference sequence). This CDR3 has 16 residues. The CDR3 bases are TGTGCCAGCAGCTTCACGAACAGGGGCAGCACAGATACGCAGTATTTT. Translating it yields CASSFTNRGSTDTQYF. Together with reference TRBV13 and TRBJ2-3, the CDR3 gives the full variable domain: AAGVIQSPRHLIKEKRETATLKCYPIPRHDTVYWYQQGPGQDPQFLISFYEKMQSDKGSIPDRFSAQQFSDYHSELNMSSLELGDSALYFCASSFTNRGSTDTQYFGPGTRLTVL.

The chain joins TRBV11-2 to TRBJ2-7; unclear D gene. This CDR3 has 13 amino acids. Between the trimmed V and J ends, which lost 3 bases and 2 bases, there was a span of 8 bases. Germline CDR1 and CDR2: SGHAT and FQNNGV. In DNA, the CDR3 is TGTGCCAGCAGCTTCCCAGGAACCTACGAGCAGTACTTC. It encodes CASSFPGTYEQYF.

The genes are TRBV4-3 and TRBJ2-1; 8 nucleotides line up with TRBD1. Trimming removed 5 bases from V and 5 bases from J; junction bases left unmatched: 14. The CDR3 consists of 17 residues. The germline V gene has CDR1 LGHNA and CDR2 YSLEER. The CDR3 nucleotides read TGCGCCAGCAGCGAGGCCCTAGGAGGACAGGGCAACAATGAGCAGTTCTTC. This encodes CASSEALGGQGNNEQFF.

This clone was observed a single time. The chain employs TRBV6-1 and TRBJ2-7, with 8 bases identical to TRBD1. With 5 bases clipped from V and 3 bases from J, the junction kept 6 bases outside the gene matches. This CDR3 is built from 14 residues. Per the germline V gene, CDR1 is MNHNS and CDR2 is SASEGT. As DNA, the CDR3 is TGTGCCAGCAGTCAGGACAGGGTGGTCTACGAGCAGTACTTC. Amino acid sequence: CASSQDRVVYEQYF.

This chain links TRBV7-9 with TRBJ2-7; weak D call: TRBD1 (6 bases). The CDR3 is 15 amino acids. The V gene lost 5 bases and the J gene lost 9 bases, with 23 bases spanning the gap. CDR1 SEHNR and CDR2 FQNEAQ come from the germline V gene (reference sequence). The CDR3 here is CASSADRPRTKGQYF. The DNA for the CDR3 is TGTGCCAGCAGCGCGGACAGACCTAGAACCAAGGGGCAGTACTTC.

The chain links TRBV19 to TRBJ2-1; D not certain. CDR3 length equals 18 residues. Germline lookup yields CDR1 LNHDA and CDR2 SQIVND (reference sequence). Trimming pared 4 bases from V and 0 bases from J, leaving 19 bases between. The CDR3 here is CASSKDLPRRSSYNEQFF. CDR3 nucleotide sequence: TGTGCCAGTAGTAAAGATCTCCCGCGGCGTTCCTCCTACAATGAGCAGTTCTTC.

This clone was counted a few times. This rearrangement joins TRBV19 to TRBJ1-3; no clear D gene. The CDR3 runs 13 residues. Germline V gives CDR1 LNHDA, CDR2 SQIVND (reference sequence). Trimming left V 9 bases short and J 0 bases short, with 9 bases between. As DNA, the CDR3 is TGTGCCAGCCAAAAGAGCTCTGGAAACACCATATATTTT. Its translation is CASQKSSGNTIYF. The whole variable domain, remainder taken from reference TRBV19 and TRBJ1-3, is DGGITQSPKYLFRKEGQNVTLSCEQNLNHDAMYWYRQDPGQGLRLIYYSQIVNDFQKGDIAEGYSVSREKKESFPLTVTSAQKNPTAFYLCASQKSSGNTIYFGEGSWLTVV.

The V gene is TRBV6-5, the J gene TRBJ2-5; 10 bases map to TRBD2. With V trimmed by 5 bases and J by 3 bases, 6 bases remained unmatched. The CDR3 is 15 amino acids. Germline CDR1 MNHEY, CDR2 SVGAGI. The CDR3 sequence is CASSPLAGVEETQYF. CDR3 coding DNA: TGTGCCAGCAGTCCTCTAGCGGGGGTGGAAGAGACCCAGTACTTC.

This clone showed up just once. This rearrangement joins TRBV13 to TRBJ2-7; maybe TRBD1 (5 bases). V was trimmed by 0 bases and J by 2 bases, leaving 11 bases between them. This CDR3 region has 15 residues. Germline assignment: CDR1 PRHDT and CDR2 FYEKMQ (reference sequence). Here the CDR3 reads CASSLGGRAPYEQYF. The CDR3 DNA is TGTGCCAGCAGCTTAGGGGGCAGGGCGCCCTACGAGCAGTACTTC.

The rearrangement links TRBV27 to TRBJ1-5; D ambiguous. V lost 5 bases and J lost 2, with 13 bases in between. There are 15 residues in the CDR3. The germline V gene has CDR1 MNHEY and CDR2 SMNVEV (reference sequence). Here the CDR3 DNA reads TGTGCCAGCAGTCCGACGGGTTGGGGCAATCAGCCCCAGCATTTT. Translation: CASSPTGWGNQPQHF.

As concerns this clone: Mismatch with germline at one junction end may stem from a read error. The rearrangement uses TRBV30 and TRBJ2-2; maybe TRBD2 (5 bases). Germline values: CDR1 GTSNPN, CDR2 SVGIG (reference sequence). The CDR3 runs to 14 residues. The CDR3 sequence: CAWSSQAFTGELLF. The CDR3 DNA is TGTGCCTGGAGCAGCCAGGCGTTCACCGGGGAGCTGCTTTTT.

The chain uses TRBV9 and TRBJ2-1, with a possible D match to TRBD2 (5 bases). V was shortened by 0 bases and J by 4 bases, with 8 bases between the two germline ends. Germline CDR1 is SGDLS and CDR2 is YYNGEE. CDR3 size: 14 residues. This chain's CDR3 is CASSVGTRYNEQFF. The CDR3, as DNA: TGTGCCAGCAGCGTAGGCACTAGGTACAATGAGCAGTTCTTC.

This chain links TRBV7-9 with TRBJ2-7; TRBD2 aligns across 7 bases. CDR1 is SEHNR, CDR2 FQNEAQ, per germline (reference sequence). The V and J ends lost 1 base and 2 bases, in that order; junction bases with no gene match: 2. The CDR3 totals 14 residues. The CDR3 bases are TGTGCCAGCAGCTTAGTCGGGGGGACCTACGAGCAGTACTTC. Its translation is CASSLVGGTYEQYF.

The CDR3 loop is CASSPPQGKDNTIYF. The CDR3 DNA reads as TGTGCCAGCTCACCACCGCAGGGAAAGGATAACACCATATATTTT. This chain connects TRBV18 to TRBJ1-3; D possibly corresponds to TRBD1 (5 bases). V lost 0 bases and J 7 bases, leaving 13 bases between the germline ends. The germline gives CDR1 KGHSH, CDR2 LQKENI. The CDR3 is 15 residues long.

In DNA form, the CDR3 reads TGCGCCAGCAGCTTGGGACTAGCGGGAGATGCCGGGGAGCTGTTTTTT. As protein: CASSLGLAGDAGELFF. The V gene is TRBV5-1, the J gene TRBJ2-2, with 12 bases aligning to TRBD2. The CDR3 has 16 residues. CDR1 is SGHRS, CDR2 YFSETQ, per germline. V lost 0 bases to trimming and J lost 6 bases; unmatched junction nucleotides: 3.

The chain joins TRBV18 to TRBJ2-3, with 12 bases aligning to TRBD2. The CDR3 totals 16 residues. The V and J ends lost 6 bases and 9 bases, in that order; junction bases with no gene match: 13. Germline CDR1 reads KGHSH; CDR2 reads LQKENI. The chain's CDR3 is CASSPTSGGAYGTQYF. CDR3 nucleotide sequence: TGTGCCAGCTCCCCGACTAGCGGGGGAGCATATGGCACGCAGTATTTT.